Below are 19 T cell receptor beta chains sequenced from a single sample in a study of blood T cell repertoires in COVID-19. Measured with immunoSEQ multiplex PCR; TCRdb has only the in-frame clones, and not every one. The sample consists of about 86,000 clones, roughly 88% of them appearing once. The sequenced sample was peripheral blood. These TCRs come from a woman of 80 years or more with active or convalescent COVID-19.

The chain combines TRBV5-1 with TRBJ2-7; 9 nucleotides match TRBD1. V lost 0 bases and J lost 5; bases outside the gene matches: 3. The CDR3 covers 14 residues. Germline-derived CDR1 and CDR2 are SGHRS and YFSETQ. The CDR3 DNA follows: TGCGCCAGCAGCTTGGTCGGACAGGGGAACGAGCAGTACTTC. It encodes CASSLVGQGNEQYF.

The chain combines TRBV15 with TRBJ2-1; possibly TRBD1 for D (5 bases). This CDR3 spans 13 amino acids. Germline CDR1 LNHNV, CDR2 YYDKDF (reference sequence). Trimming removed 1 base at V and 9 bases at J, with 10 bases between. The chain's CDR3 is CATSRATVFEQFF. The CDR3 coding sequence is TGTGCCACCAGCAGAGCGACAGTCTTTGAGCAGTTCTTC. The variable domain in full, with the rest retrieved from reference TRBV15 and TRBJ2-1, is DAMVIQNPRYQVTQFGKPVTLSCSQTLNHNVMYWYQQKSSQAPKLLFHYYDKDFNNEADTPDNFQSRRPNTSFCFLDIRSPGLGDTAMYLCATSRATVFEQFFGPGTRLTVL.

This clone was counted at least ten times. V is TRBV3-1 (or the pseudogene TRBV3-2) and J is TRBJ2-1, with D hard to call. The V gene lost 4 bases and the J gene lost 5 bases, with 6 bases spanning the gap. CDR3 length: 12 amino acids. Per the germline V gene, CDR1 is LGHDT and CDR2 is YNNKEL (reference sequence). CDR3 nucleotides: TGTGCCAGCAGCCTGTATGACAATGAGCAGTTCTTC. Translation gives CASSLYDNEQFF.

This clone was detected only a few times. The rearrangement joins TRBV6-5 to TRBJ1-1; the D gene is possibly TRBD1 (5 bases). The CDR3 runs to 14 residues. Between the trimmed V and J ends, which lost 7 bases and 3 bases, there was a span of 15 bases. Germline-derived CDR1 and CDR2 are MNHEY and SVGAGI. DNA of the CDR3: TGTGCCAGCAAGGGGTGGAGGGATGACACTGAAGCTTTCTTT. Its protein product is CASKGWRDDTEAFF.

The CDR3: CASRTDGNNEQFF. The CDR3 DNA reads as TGTGCCAGCCGGACAGACGGCAACAATGAGCAGTTCTTC. V is TRBV19 and J is TRBJ2-1; tentative D call: TRBD1 (6 bases). Germline V gene data show CDR1 as LNHDA and CDR2 as SQIVND (reference sequence). Trimming stripped 9 bases from V and 5 bases from J, with 14 bases between. The CDR3 consists of 13 residues.

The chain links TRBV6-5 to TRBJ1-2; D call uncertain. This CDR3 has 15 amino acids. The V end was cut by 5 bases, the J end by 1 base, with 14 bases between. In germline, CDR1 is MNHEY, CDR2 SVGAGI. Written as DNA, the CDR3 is TGTGCCAGCAGTACCCGACAAACCTATAACTATGGCTACACCTTC. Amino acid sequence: CASSTRQTYNYGYTF.

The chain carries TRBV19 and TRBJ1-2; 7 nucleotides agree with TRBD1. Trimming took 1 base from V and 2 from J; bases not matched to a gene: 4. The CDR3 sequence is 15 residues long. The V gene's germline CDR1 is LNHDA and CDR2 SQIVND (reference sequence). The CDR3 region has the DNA TGTGCCAGTAGTATAGTCCCGGACAGGAACTATGGCTACACCTTC. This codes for CASSIVPDRNYGYTF.

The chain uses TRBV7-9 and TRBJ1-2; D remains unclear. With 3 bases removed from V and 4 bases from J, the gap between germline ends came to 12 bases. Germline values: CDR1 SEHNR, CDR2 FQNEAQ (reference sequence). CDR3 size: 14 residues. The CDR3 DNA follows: TGTGCCAGCAGCTTGGTCGGGGAGGCCTATGGCTACACCTTC. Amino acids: CASSLVGEAYGYTF. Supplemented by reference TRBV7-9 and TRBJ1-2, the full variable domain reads DTGVSQNPRHKITKRGQNVTFRCDPISEHNRLYWYRQTLGQGPEFLTYFQNEAQLEKSRLLSDRFSAERPKGSFSTLEIQRTEQGDSAMYLCASSLVGEAYGYTFGSGTRLTVV.

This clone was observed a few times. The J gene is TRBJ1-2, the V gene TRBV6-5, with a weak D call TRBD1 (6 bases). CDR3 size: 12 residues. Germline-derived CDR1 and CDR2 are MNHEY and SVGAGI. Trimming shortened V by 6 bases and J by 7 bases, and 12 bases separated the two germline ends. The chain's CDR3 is CASRAGVAGYTF. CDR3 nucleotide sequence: TGTGCCAGCAGGGCAGGGGTGGCTGGCTACACCTTC.

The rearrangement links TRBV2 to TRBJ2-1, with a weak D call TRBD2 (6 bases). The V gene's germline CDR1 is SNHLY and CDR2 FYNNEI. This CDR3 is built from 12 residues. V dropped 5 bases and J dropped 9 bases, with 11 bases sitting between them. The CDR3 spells CASSSTSSEQFF. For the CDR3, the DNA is TGTGCCAGCAGTTCAACTAGCTCTGAGCAGTTCTTC.

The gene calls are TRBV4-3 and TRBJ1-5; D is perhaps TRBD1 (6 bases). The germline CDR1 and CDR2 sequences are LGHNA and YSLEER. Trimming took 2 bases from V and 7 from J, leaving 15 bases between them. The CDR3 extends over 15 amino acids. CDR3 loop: CASSQLTGGGQPQHF. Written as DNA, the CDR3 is TGCGCCAGCAGCCAACTGACTGGGGGCGGGCAGCCCCAGCATTTT.

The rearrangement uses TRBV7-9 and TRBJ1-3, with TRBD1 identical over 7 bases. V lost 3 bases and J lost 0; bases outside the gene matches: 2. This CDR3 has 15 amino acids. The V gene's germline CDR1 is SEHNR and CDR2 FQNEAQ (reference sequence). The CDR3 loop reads CASSFDRVSGNTIYF. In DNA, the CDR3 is TGTGCCAGCAGCTTTGACAGGGTCTCTGGAAACACCATATATTTT.

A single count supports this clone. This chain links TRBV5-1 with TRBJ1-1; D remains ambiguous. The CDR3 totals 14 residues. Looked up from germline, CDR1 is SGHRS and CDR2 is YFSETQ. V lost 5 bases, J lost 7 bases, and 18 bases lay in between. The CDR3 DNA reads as TGCGCCAGCAGATTGAGAGGGAACGGGGTTGAAGCTTTCTTT. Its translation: CASRLRGNGVEAFF.

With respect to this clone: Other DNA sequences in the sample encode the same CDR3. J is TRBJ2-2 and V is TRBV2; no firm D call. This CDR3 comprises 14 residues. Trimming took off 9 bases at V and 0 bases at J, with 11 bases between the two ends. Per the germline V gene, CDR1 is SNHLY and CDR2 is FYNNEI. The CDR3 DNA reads TGTGCCAGTTCTGGTGGCACGAACACCGGGGAGCTGTTTTTT. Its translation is CASSGGTNTGELFF.

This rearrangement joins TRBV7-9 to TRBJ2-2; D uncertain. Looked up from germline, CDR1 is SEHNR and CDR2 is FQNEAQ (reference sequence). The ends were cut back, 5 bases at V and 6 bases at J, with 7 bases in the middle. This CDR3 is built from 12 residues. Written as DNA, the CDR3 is TGTGCCAGCAGCCCCCCCGCCGGGGAGCTGTTTTTT. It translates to CASSPPAGELFF.

The chain's CDR3 is CASSEGGYIDSPLHF. CDR3 nucleotides: TGTGCCAGCAGCGAGGGGGGGTACATAGATTCACCCCTCCACTTT. The gene calls are TRBV9 and TRBJ1-6, with a tentative D call TRBD1 (6 bases). The CDR3 has 15 amino acids. Germline CDR1 reads SGDLS; CDR2 reads YYNGEE. Trimming took off 3 bases at V and 8 bases at J, with 15 bases between the two ends.

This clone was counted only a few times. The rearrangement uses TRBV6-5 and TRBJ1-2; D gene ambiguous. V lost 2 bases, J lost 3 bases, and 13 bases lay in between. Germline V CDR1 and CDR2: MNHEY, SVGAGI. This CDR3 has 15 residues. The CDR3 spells CASSYRGGQYYGYTF. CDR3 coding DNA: TGTGCCAGCAGTTACCGGGGTGGGCAGTACTATGGCTACACCTTC.

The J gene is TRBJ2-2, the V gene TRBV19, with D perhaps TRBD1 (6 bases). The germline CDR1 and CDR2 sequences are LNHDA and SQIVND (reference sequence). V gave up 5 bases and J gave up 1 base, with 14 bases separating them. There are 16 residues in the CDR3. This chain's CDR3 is CASSPAGTMNTGELFF. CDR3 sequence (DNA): TGTGCCAGTAGTCCCGCCGGGACAATGAACACCGGGGAGCTGTTTTTT.

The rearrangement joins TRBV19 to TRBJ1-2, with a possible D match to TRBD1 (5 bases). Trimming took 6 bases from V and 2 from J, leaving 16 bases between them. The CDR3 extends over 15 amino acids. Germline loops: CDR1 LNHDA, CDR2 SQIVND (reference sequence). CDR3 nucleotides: TGTGCCAGTAGCCCGCTGGGCCAGGGAAACTATGGCTACACCTTC. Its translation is CASSPLGQGNYGYTF.